These T cell receptor beta chains were read from a single sample in a study of Ad26.COV2.S vaccination and SARS-CoV-2 variants. Some clones are missing from TCRdb's copy, which holds only in-frame ones; the method was immunoSEQ multiplex PCR. The table has around 250,000 clones, roughly 85% seen once; the top ten hold just under 3%. Sample: peripheral blood, taken in a trial of Ad26.COV2.S vaccine versus placebo. The receptors derive from a person aged 18-60 years who received the Ad26.COV2.S COVID-19 vaccine or a placebo. Both conserved end residues are trimmed from each CDR3. Rows may omit the clone size; those that give it use once, few, many or a size class.

.	TRBV19	ASSLRLAEYEQY
once	TRBV6-2/TRBV6-3	ASSYNGRAAYNEQF
.	TRBV6-2/TRBV6-3	ASSYRRVGDQPQH
.	TRBV19	ASSSRLAGEQY
.	TRBV4-1	ASSQIGSSGANVLT
.	TRBV30	AWSGLRQLNTEAF
.	TRBV5-1	ASSLAGASGTKEQF
.	TRBV7-2	ASSLAGGAGTDTQY
.	TRBV5-1	ASSLDHPSGANVLT
.	TRBV7-8	ASSPGTGDEQY
.	TRBV3-1/TRBV3-2	ASSQVGQGYEQY
.	TRBV7-9	ASSSRGTNEKLF
.	TRBV19	ASQQGAAQPQH
few	TRBV5-1	ASSSGLSGPDTQY
.	TRBV7-6	ASSYRDGGYEQY
.	TRBV6-5	ASSPGDSRSPLH
.	TRBV7-2	ASSQLSRSGELF
.	TRBV6-2/TRBV6-3	ASSYSGSGANVLT
.	TRBV5-4	ASRSDRGSGNTIY
.	TRBV7-8	ASSLHGNTIY
.	TRBV25-1	ASAQGGLNEKLF
.	TRBV5-1	ASTQEGLYGYT
.	TRBV19	ASSSGGRETQY
.	TRBV11-2	ASSLDGGAGDTQY
.	TRBV29-1	SALVRVGTGELF
.	TRBV6-5	ASSPDRGHQPQH
.	TRBV6-5	ASIKDGGSTEAF
once	TRBV6-4	ASSDSKQGARYT
.	TRBV27	ATSPEGETQY
.	TRBV6-2/TRBV6-3	ASSPPGQYYGYT
once	TRBV6-2/TRBV6-3	ASSWTTSTNTGELF
few	TRBV28	ASEAGVLIGDTQY
.	TRBV7-2	ASSYLTGNTEAF
.	TRBV3-1/TRBV3-2	ASSQVRYNEQF
.	TRBV4-1	ASSQPTRGNYGYT
.	TRBV3-1/TRBV3-2	ASSPSGGANYEQY
.	TRBV12-3/TRBV12-4	ASRKLATETQY
.	TRBV27	ASSFRGSYEKLF